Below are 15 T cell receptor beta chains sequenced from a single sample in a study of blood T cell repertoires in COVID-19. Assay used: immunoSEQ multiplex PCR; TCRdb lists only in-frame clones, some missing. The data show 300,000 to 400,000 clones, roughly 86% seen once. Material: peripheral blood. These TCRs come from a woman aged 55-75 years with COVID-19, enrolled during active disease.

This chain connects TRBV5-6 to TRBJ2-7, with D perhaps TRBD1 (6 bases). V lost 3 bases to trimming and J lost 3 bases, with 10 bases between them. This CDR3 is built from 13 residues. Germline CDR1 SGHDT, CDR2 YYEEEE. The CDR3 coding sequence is TGTGCCAGCAGCTACAGGGAGAACTACGAGCAGTACTTC. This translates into CASSYRENYEQYF.

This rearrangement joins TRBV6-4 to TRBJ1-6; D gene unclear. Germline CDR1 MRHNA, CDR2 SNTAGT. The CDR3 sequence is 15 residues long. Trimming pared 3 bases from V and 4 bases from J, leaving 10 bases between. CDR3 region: CASSEVASYNSPLHF. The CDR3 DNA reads TGTGCCAGCAGTGAGGTAGCATCTTATAATTCACCCCTCCACTTT.

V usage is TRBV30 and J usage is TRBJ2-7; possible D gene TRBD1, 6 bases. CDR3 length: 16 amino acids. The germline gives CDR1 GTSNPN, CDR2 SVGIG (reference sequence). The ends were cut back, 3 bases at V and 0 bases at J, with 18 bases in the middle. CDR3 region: CAWRSNLQGSSYEQYF. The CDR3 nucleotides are TGTGCCTGGAGATCAAACCTCCAGGGGAGCTCCTACGAGCAGTACTTC.

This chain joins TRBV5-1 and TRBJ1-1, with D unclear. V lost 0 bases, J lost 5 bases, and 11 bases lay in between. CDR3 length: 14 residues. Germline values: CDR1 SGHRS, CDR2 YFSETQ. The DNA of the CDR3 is TGCGCCAGCAGCTTGGCGGAGGGAGGGACTGAAGCTTTCTTT. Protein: CASSLAEGGTEAFF.

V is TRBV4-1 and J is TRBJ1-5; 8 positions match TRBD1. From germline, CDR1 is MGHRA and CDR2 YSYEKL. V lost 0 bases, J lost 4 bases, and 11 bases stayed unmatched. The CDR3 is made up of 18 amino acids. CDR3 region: CASSQDPRRGPNNQPQHF. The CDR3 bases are TGCGCCAGCAGCCAAGATCCACGCAGGGGGCCAAATAATCAGCCCCAGCATTTT.

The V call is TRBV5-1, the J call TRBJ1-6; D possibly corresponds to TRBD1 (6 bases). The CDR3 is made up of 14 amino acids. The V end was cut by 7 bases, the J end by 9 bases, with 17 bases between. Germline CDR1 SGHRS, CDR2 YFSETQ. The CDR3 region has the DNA TGCGCCAGCCGGACAGTGGAATTTATTTCACCCCTCCACTTT. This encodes CASRTVEFISPLHF. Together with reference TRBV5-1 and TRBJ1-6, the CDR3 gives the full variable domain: KAGVTQTPRYLIKTRGQQVTLSCSPISGHRSVSWYQQTPGQGLQFLFEYFSETQRNKGNFPGRFSGRQFSNSRSEMNVSTLELGDSALYLCASRTVEFISPLHFGNGTRLTVT.

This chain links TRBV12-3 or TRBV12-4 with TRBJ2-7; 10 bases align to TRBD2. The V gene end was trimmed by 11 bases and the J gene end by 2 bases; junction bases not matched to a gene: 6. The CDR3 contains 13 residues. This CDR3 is CAVTLAGTYEQYF. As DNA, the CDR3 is TGTGCCGTCACACTAGCGGGGACCTACGAGCAGTACTTC.

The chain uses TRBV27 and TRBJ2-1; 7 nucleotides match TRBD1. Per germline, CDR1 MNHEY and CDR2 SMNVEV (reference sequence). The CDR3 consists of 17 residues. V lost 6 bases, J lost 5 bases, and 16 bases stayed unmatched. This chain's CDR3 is CASRTGFGRNLNNEQFF. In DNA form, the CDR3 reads TGTGCCAGCAGGACAGGGTTTGGGCGGAACCTTAACAATGAGCAGTTCTTC.

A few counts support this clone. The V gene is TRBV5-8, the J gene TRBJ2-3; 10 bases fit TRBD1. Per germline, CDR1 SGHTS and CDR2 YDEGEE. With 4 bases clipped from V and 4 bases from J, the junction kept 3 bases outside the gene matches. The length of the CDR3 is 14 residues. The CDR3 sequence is CASSPGTGADTQYF. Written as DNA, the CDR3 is TGTGCCAGCAGCCCTGGGACAGGGGCAGATACGCAGTATTTT.

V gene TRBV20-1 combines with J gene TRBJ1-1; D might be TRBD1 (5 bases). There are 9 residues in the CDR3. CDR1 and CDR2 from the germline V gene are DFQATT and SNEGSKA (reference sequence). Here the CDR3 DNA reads TGCAGGGGGGGAACTGAAGCTTTCTTT. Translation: CRGGTEAFF.

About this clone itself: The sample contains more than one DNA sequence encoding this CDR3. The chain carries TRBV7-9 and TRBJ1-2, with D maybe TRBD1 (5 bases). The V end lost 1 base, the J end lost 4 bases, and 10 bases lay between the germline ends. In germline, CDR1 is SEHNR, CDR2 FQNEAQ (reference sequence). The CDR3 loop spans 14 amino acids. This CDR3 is CASSLVGPGYGYTF. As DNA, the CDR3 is TGTGCCAGCAGCTTAGTGGGGCCAGGCTATGGCTACACCTTC. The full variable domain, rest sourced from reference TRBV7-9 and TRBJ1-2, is DTGVSQNPRHKITKRGQNVTFRCDPISEHNRLYWYRQTLGQGPEFLTYFQNEAQLEKSRLLSDRFSAERPKGSFSTLEIQRTEQGDSAMYLCASSLVGPGYGYTFGSGTRLTVV.

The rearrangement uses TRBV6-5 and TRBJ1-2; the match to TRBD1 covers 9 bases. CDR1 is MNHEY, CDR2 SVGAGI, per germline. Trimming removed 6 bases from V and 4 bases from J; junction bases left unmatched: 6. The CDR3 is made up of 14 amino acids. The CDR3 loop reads CASSGQGLSYGYTF. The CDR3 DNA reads TGTGCCAGCAGCGGACAGGGGCTTAGCTATGGCTACACCTTC.

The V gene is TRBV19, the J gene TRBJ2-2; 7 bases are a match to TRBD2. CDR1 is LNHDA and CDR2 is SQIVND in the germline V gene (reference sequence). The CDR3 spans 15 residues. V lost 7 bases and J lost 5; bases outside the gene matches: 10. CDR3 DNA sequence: TGTGCCAGTAAACTTGAGACTAGCAGGACCGGGGAGCTGTTTTTT. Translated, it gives CASKLETSRTGELFF.

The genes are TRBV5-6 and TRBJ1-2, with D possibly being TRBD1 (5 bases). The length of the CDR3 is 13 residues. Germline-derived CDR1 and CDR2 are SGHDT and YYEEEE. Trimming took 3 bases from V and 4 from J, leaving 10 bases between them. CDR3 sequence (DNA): TGTGCCAGCAGCTCGACAGCTCTCTATGGCTACACCTTC. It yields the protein CASSSTALYGYTF.

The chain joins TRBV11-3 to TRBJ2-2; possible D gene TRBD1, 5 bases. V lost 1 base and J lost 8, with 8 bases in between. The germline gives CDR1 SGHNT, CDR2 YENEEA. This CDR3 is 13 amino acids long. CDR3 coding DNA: TGTGCCAGCAGCTTAGTCAGGGCTGGGGAGCTGTTTTTT. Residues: CASSLVRAGELFF.